A single sample is the source of the 21 T cell receptor beta chains below, sequenced in a study of cytomegalovirus exposure and HLA in healthy donors. The PCR contained 60 Vbeta and 13 Jbeta primers. Method: immunoSEQ multiplex PCR; TCRdb's copy keeps in-frame clones and lacks some. The sample includes 90,000 or so clones, about 67% of them seen just once. Specimen: PBMCs. These receptors all stem from a woman under 30 in good health and CMV-seropositive.

This clone was observed a few times. The CDR3 loop is CASSIGFSRGTDTQYF. The CDR3 DNA reads as TGTGCCAGTAGTATAGGTTTCTCAAGGGGAACAGATACGCAGTATTTT. This chain links TRBV19 with TRBJ2-3; possibly TRBD1 for D (5 bases). There are 16 residues in the CDR3. Germline V CDR1 and CDR2: LNHDA, SQIVND (reference sequence). V was clipped by 1 base and J by 3 bases, with 14 bases between them.

The V gene is TRBV13, the J gene TRBJ2-2; D is possibly TRBD1 (7 bases). The CDR3 is 16 residues long. The germline V gene has CDR1 PRHDT and CDR2 FYEKMQ (reference sequence). Deletions cut 5 bases from V and 1 base from J, with 14 bases between. The CDR3 nucleotides read TGTGCCAGCAGCACCAACAGGGGAGGGAACACCGGGGAGCTGTTTTTT. Residues: CASSTNRGGNTGELFF.

This clone showed up just a few times. V gene TRBV9 combines with J gene TRBJ2-1; the D gene is possibly TRBD1 (5 bases). Trimming pared 3 bases from V and 7 bases from J, leaving 14 bases between. Germline CDR1 reads SGDLS; CDR2 reads YYNGEE. The CDR3 runs 14 residues. As DNA, the CDR3 is TGTGCCAGCAGCGAATCAATTAGGGGTAATGAGCAGTTCTTC. It yields the protein CASSESIRGNEQFF.

V usage is TRBV12-1 and J usage is TRBJ2-1; TRBD1, the table's D call, was not compared with the DNA. TRBV12-1 is an annotated pseudogene. The CDR3 extends over 18 amino acids. The CDR3 coding sequence is TGTGCCAGCAGCTTTGCGAGTCATTTTGGACAGGGCGACGATGAGCAGTTCTTC. Encoded protein: CASSFASHFGQGDDEQFF.

The chain recombines TRBV6-1 with TRBJ1-3, with a tentative D call TRBD1 (5 bases). The CDR3 covers 16 residues. The germline V gene encodes CDR1 MNHNS and CDR2 SASEGT. The V end lost 4 bases, the J end lost 0 bases, and 13 bases lay between the germline ends. DNA of the CDR3: TGTGCCAGCAGTGGAAGAGACAGACTCTCTGGAAACACCATATATTTT. As protein: CASSGRDRLSGNTIYF.

This clone turned up a few times. This sample also contains other DNA sequences that code for the same CDR3. The chain joins TRBV4-2 to TRBJ2-6; tentatively, D is TRBD2 (6 bases). Between the trimmed V and J ends, which lost 0 bases and 2 bases, there was a span of 8 bases. CDR1 LGHNA and CDR2 YNFKEQ come from the germline V gene. This CDR3 has 16 residues. The CDR3 sequence: CASSQEGGAGANVLTF. In DNA, the CDR3 is TGTGCCAGCAGCCAAGAAGGAGGGGCTGGGGCCAACGTCCTGACTTTC.

The chain employs TRBV6-6 and TRBJ1-1; D might be TRBD1 (5 bases). CDR1 is MNHNY and CDR2 is SVGAGI in the germline V gene (reference sequence). V lost 5 bases to trimming and J lost 4 bases, with 11 bases between them. The CDR3 loop spans 13 amino acids. The CDR3 here is CASSPGQSTEAFF. In DNA form, the CDR3 reads TGTGCCAGCAGTCCTGGACAAAGCACTGAAGCTTTCTTT.

The chain combines TRBV6-1 with TRBJ1-1; the D gene is possibly TRBD1 (5 bases). Germline V gene sequence: CDR1 MNHNS, CDR2 SASEGT. V was clipped by 7 bases and J by 4 bases, with 10 bases between them. The CDR3 loop spans 12 amino acids. The chain's CDR3 is CASKRGGTEAFF. The CDR3 nucleotides are TGTGCCAGCAAGCGCGGGGGCACTGAAGCTTTCTTT.

The CDR3 region is CASSYQGVYEQYF. For the CDR3, the DNA is TGTGCCAGCTCGTACCAGGGGGTATACGAGCAGTACTTC. The genes are TRBV18 and TRBJ2-7, with TRBD1 matching over 7 bases. The V gene end was trimmed by 6 bases and the J gene end by 4 bases; junction bases not matched to a gene: 6. The germline V gene has CDR1 KGHSH and CDR2 LQKENI. The CDR3 totals 13 residues.

This chain joins TRBV7-9 and TRBJ1-5, with D maybe TRBD1 (5 bases). The V gene's germline CDR1 is SEHNR and CDR2 FQNEAQ (reference sequence). V lost 1 base and J 7 bases, leaving 11 bases between the germline ends. The CDR3 covers 14 residues. This CDR3 reads CASSLVGGGQPQHF. The CDR3 nucleotides are TGTGCCAGCAGCTTAGTTGGGGGAGGACAGCCCCAGCATTTT.

V gene TRBV25-1 combines with J gene TRBJ2-1, with D hard to call. CDR1 and CDR2 from the germline V gene are MGHDK and SYGVNS. V was clipped by 0 bases and J by 8 bases, with 5 bases between them. CDR3 length: 12 amino acids. The CDR3 loop reads CASSEYIYEQFF. For the CDR3, the DNA is TGTGCCAGCAGTGAATATATCTATGAGCAGTTCTTC. Full variable domain (remainder filled in from reference TRBV25-1 and TRBJ2-1): EADIYQTPRYLVIGTGKKITLECSQTMGHDKMYWYQQDPGMELHLIHYSYGVNSTEKGDLSSESTVSRIRTEHFPLTLESARPSHTSQYLCASSEYIYEQFFGPGTRLTVL.

This clone has only a few counts. The J gene is TRBJ1-2, the V gene TRBV6-1; TRBD1 agrees at 7 bases. With 6 bases clipped from V and 7 bases from J, the junction kept 5 bases outside the gene matches. CDR3 length: 12 residues. Germline loops: CDR1 MNHNS, CDR2 SASEGT. CDR3 bases: TGTGCCAGCAGAGAGGGGGCGCGTGGCTACACCTTC. As protein: CASREGARGYTF.

The chain combines TRBV28 with TRBJ1-5, with D possibly matching TRBD1 (6 bases). V dropped 7 bases and J dropped 6 bases, with 10 bases sitting between them. From germline, CDR1 is MDHEN and CDR2 SYDVKM. The CDR3 has 12 amino acids. The DNA of the CDR3 is TGTGCCAGCATCGGGGGGCCTCAGCCCCAGCATTTT. This gives the protein CASIGGPQPQHF.

The CDR3 loop reads CATSSLATLGSNEQFF. CDR3 in DNA: TGTGCCACCAGCAGTCTAGCGACCCTCGGGAGCAATGAGCAGTTCTTC. The chain uses TRBV15 and TRBJ2-1; TRBD2 might be the D (6 bases). This CDR3 has 16 residues. Germline V lookup: CDR1 LNHNV, CDR2 YYDKDF (reference sequence). V was clipped by 3 bases and J by 6 bases, with 18 bases between them.

This clone was seen only a few times. This chain connects TRBV5-1 to TRBJ2-7; TRBD1 agrees at 7 bases. Germline loops: CDR1 SGHRS, CDR2 YFSETQ. V trimming: 7 bases; J trimming: 3 bases; junction bases outside the gene matches: 4. The CDR3 runs 12 residues. CDR3 loop: CASYRDSYEQYF. The CDR3 nucleotides read TGCGCCAGCTACCGGGACAGCTACGAGCAGTACTTC.

The rearrangement joins TRBV7-8 to TRBJ2-5; D uncertain. Germline V gene lookup returns CDR1 SGHVS and CDR2 FQNEAQ. Trimming cost V 1 base and J 2 bases, with 8 bases left between them. The CDR3 is 14 residues long. The CDR3 DNA reads as TGTGCCAGCAGCTTAGTCGCCAGGCAAGAGACCCAGTACTTC. Protein sequence: CASSLVARQETQYF.

CDR3 protein: CASSVSAHSDEGYGYTF. CDR3 DNA: TGTGCCAGTAGCGTATCCGCCCATTCGGACGAGGGCTATGGCTACACCTTC. The chain employs TRBV19 and TRBJ1-2; no firm D call. Trimming took 6 bases from V and 4 from J, leaving 24 bases between them. Germline-derived CDR1 and CDR2 are LNHDA and SQIVND (reference sequence). The CDR3 sequence is 17 residues long.

The gene calls are TRBV7-2 and TRBJ2-5; the D gene is possibly TRBD2 (7 bases). V was trimmed by 1 base and J by 2 bases, leaving 14 bases between them. Germline values: CDR1 SGHTA, CDR2 FQGNSA. The CDR3 totals 16 residues. The CDR3 region is CASSLGAGAVQETQYF. DNA for the CDR3: TGTGCCAGCAGCTTAGGGGCGGGGGCAGTTCAAGAGACCCAGTACTTC.

The J gene is TRBJ2-1, the V gene TRBV6-5; D perhaps matches TRBD1 (7 bases). The CDR3 sequence is 15 residues long. The V gene's germline CDR1 is MNHEY and CDR2 SVGAGI. V gave up 6 bases and J gave up 3 bases, with 15 bases separating them. CDR3: CASSEPGGIYNEQFF. Written as DNA, the CDR3 is TGTGCCAGCAGCGAACCAGGGGGGATCTACAATGAGCAGTTCTTC.

This rearrangement joins TRBV27 to TRBJ2-7; D not resolved. The V and J ends lost 2 bases and 6 bases respectively, with 8 bases between them. Germline CDR1 is MNHEY and CDR2 is SMNVEV (reference sequence). The CDR3 is 12 amino acids. The CDR3: CASSLPLGEQYF. In DNA form, the CDR3 reads TGTGCCAGCAGTTTACCTCTCGGCGAGCAGTACTTC.

This sequence joins TRBV4-1 and TRBJ1-5, with D possibly TRBD1 on 5 matching bases. Trimming took 4 bases from V and 5 from J, leaving 15 bases between them. The germline CDR1 and CDR2 sequences are MGHRA and YSYEKL. The CDR3 is 15 residues long. The CDR3 loop is CASSPFQGNDQPQHF. CDR3 coding DNA: TGCGCCAGCAGCCCTTTCCAGGGCAACGATCAGCCCCAGCATTTT.